Included here is one T cell receptor (beta chain) sequence, with context. Antigen unknown. These data originate in a study of cytomegalovirus exposure and HLA in healthy donors. Study-level information: According to later analysis, the same platform produced the 130 or so validation and 666 first-cohort repertoires.

Whole-study findings and limits: Whilst most TCR sequences proved rare, a subset of public TCRs occurred across many donors. Researchers catalogued approximately 170 TCR beta chains as cytomegalovirus-associated.

Germline values: CDR1 MNHNY, CDR2 SVGAGI (reference sequence). The CDR3 has 14 amino acids. The J segment lost 5 bases and the V segment lost 6 bases, leaving 5 bases of the junction unmatched. The donors formed part of the roughly 120-subject validation cohort, distinct from the approximately 670-subject first cohort. Using immunoSEQ multiplex PCR, the repertoire was profiled, and TCRdb retains in-frame clones only, with some absent. The repertoire holds 130,000 to 150,000 clones, with roughly 89% as singletons. This chain connects TRBV6-6 to TRBJ2-2; 8 bases line up with TRBD2. The sequence was collected from a woman between 18 and 30 years old in good health and CMV-seropositive. Sequences were obtained from PBMCs. CDR3 in amino acids: CASRALAGTGELFF. CDR3 DNA sequence: TGTGCCAGCAGGGCGTTAGCGGGGACCGGGGAGCTGTTTTTT.